The T cell receptor (beta chain) under discussion was sequenced for a study of shared clonotypes between healthy human individuals (TCRdb year 2020). Broadly, across the study: Two women and three men aged 18 to 49 years were included in the cohort. For each donor, CD4 naive and CD4 memory were each given three plates, CD8 naive was given two plates, and CD8 memory was given one plate. To estimate repertoire size and how much clonotype sharing occurs between individuals, the study deeply sequenced the blood TCR repertoires of several healthy adults. Different laboratories and diverse techniques were used to prepare libraries and sequence TCR repertoires, to increase sequencing depth and limit assay-specific biases. Leukapheresis yielded between about 0.94 and 9 billion PBMCs per donor. Summary of the overall study and its limitations: Sharing across several donors was observed for about 5% of naive CD4, over 3% of naive CD8, 2% to 2.5% of memory CD4, and roughly 0.4% of memory CD8 clonotypes. Even with the large sequencing depth, rarefaction of the sorted-subset datasets indicated that sequencing was incomplete. Based on pairwise subsampling, the degree of clonotype sharing among donors was expected to be affected by sequencing depth. The genetic and exposure-history diversity represented was limited by the small number of donors. Sampling was limited to blood, and TCR repertoires in tissue likely differ from TCR repertoires in blood. Larger estimated clonotype richness was generally found for naive subsets than for memory subsets. Compared with non-shared clonotypes, clonotypes shared by all four sorted-subset donors had higher generation probabilities.

With regard to this clone: Its antigen is currently not known. No base-level quality is on record; no much larger clone is a single base apart.

Using the deep immunoSEQ assay, TCR CDR3 regions were amplified from genomic DNA by multiplex PCR. Genomic DNA extracted from each cell subset was distributed evenly over all wells of several immunoSEQ 96-well plates, and each plate served as one replicate. Each replicate PCR for sorted subsets received about 180 ng genomic DNA, equal to 28,000 or so T cell genomes. Purified libraries were quantified with a Qubit 3.0 fluorometer, sized on a Bioanalyzer 2100, and re-quantified with the KAPA Library Quantification kit. A separate single-read 150-cycle Illumina NextSeq 550 flow cell was used to sequence each immunoSEQ 96-well plate. In the paper's pipeline: Because only junctional sequences without quality scores were contained in the immunoSEQ output, filtering matching that applied to full-length reads could not be performed. Sequences were annotated with PyIR, a Python wrapper for IgBLAST v1.9, and V/J genes and CDR3 were assigned using IMGT germline references. Reads with weak V/J assignments (E-value above 1e-6), missing CDR3, stop codons, out-of-frame junctions, or ambiguous translated residues were removed. A V3J clonotype was defined by an identical inferred V gene, J gene, and CDR3 amino acid sequence. Percentage overlap between repertoires was calculated by dividing the number of shared unique clonotypes by the size of the smaller repertoire. Three approaches were used to assess repertoire richness: RTK rarefaction, the Chao1 estimator, and Recon v2.1 estimates of unobserved clonotypes. Generation probabilities were computed with OLGA for all TCRbeta clonotypes obtained by the gDNA method from several donors. What TCRdb holds here is the immuneACCESS table cut down to in-frame rearrangements. Part of the clones is not present; checked against another copy, under half of the missing clones reflect an unresolved V gene, and the others are unexplained. That table supplies the V and J calls and clone size; D and trimming were determined from the DNA. For this sample the table gives 2 million to 2.5 million clones, of which less than 95% were detected only once. Of the sample, approximately 0.39% falls within the top ten clones.

Germline trimming amounts to 0 bases on V and 7 bases on J, with 13 as the count of junction bases outside the gene matches. Measured from the cysteine to the phenylalanine, the CDR3 is 17 residues long. Left in the record is the CDR3 DNA by itself, 51 bases read in frame from the first base. CDR1 and CDR2, looked up from the germline V gene (reference sequence), are GTSNPN and SVGIG. The donors were healthy, HIV-negative adults who had no recently reported acute infections or vaccinations. Every donor was a Caucasian adult residing in Nashville, Tennessee, USA. Magnetic negative selection was used to enrich CD4+ T cells, after which naive cells were positively selected on CD45RA and the negative fraction became the memory subset. Blood was collected by leukapheresis, and PBMCs were isolated by Ficoll-Histopaque density gradient centrifugation and then cryopreserved in liquid nitrogen vapor phase. Purity and quantity of every magnetically sorted T cell population were checked by analytical flow cytometry. Genomic DNA was isolated from every sorted fraction and measured by UV absorbance on a Nanodrop 2000c.

Sequencing was done on a sample of naive CD4+ T cells from PBMCs. Interpreted using the paper, the cell subset or site label stands for: CD45RA+ positively selected. The sequence joins TRBV30 to TRBJ1-4; the central 8 bases match TRBD1. The clonotype comes from a man between 18 and 29 years old in good health. Some clones in this sample may be carry-over from other donors' samples. CDR3 sequence: CAWSVVWGQGAGEKLFF. The DNA sequence reads TGTGCCTGGAGTGTCGTCTGGGGGCAGGGGGCAGGTGAAAAACTGTTTTTT. The CDR3 plus the reference TRBV30 and TRBJ1-4 genes for the other parts give the full variable domain: SQTIHQWPATLVQPVGSPLSLECTVEGTSNPNLYWYRQAAGRGLQLLFYSVGIGQISSEVPQNLSASRPQDRQFILSSKKLLLSDSGFYLCAWSVVWGQGAGEKLFFGSGTQLSVL.